The next 14 T cell receptor beta chains were all read from a single sample in a study of blood T cell repertoires in COVID-19. TCRdb's copy holds only in-frame clones and misses some; the assay was immunoSEQ multiplex PCR. Of 90,000 to 110,000 clones listed, 84% are singletons. Source material: peripheral blood. These receptors came from an elderly woman with active or convalescent COVID-19.

V gene TRBV4-2 combines with J gene TRBJ1-4; 9 bases are a match to TRBD1. From germline, CDR1 is LGHNA and CDR2 YNFKEQ. CDR3 size: 19 residues. J gave up 2 bases and V 0 bases, and 10 bases lay outside the gene matches. As DNA, the CDR3 is TGTGCCAGCAGCCAAGACCGGGGGACAGGGTCGGTGACTAATGAAAAACTGTTTTTT. This codes for CASSQDRGTGSVTNEKLFF.

The gene calls are TRBV9 and TRBJ1-5; D is perhaps TRBD1 (5 bases). This CDR3 region has 13 residues. Trimming shortened V by 3 bases and J by 7 bases, and 11 bases separated the two germline ends. CDR1 is SGDLS, CDR2 YYNGEE, per germline. In DNA, the CDR3 is TGTGCCAGCAGCGGGGGCGAAGGGCAGCCCCAGCATTTT. Its translation is CASSGGEGQPQHF.

Only one count was recorded for this clone. This chain uses TRBV7-3 with TRBJ2-3; 9 bases match TRBD1. Germline CDR1 SGHTA, CDR2 FQGTGA. V was pared by 5 bases and J by 5 bases, with 5 bases of the junction left unmatched. The CDR3 consists of 14 residues. The CDR3 loop reads CASSAGTGLDTQYF. CDR3 sequence (DNA): TGTGCCAGCAGCGCCGGGACAGGGTTAGATACGCAGTATTTT.

The chain is built from TRBV28 and TRBJ2-2; possible D gene TRBD1, 6 bases. The CDR3 is made up of 14 amino acids. From germline, CDR1 is MDHEN and CDR2 SYDVKM. Between the trimmed V and J ends, which lost 7 bases and 5 bases, there was a span of 14 bases. The chain's CDR3 is CASTVGQGTGELFF. CDR3 nucleotides: TGTGCCAGCACCGTCGGTCAGGGGACCGGGGAGCTGTTTTTT.

The chain carries TRBV5-1 and TRBJ2-3, with TRBD1 identical over 8 bases. The CDR3 loop spans 16 amino acids. In germline, CDR1 is SGHRS, CDR2 YFSETQ. The ends lost 0 bases at V and 0 bases at J; junction bases unmatched: 3. CDR3 sequence (DNA): TGCGCCAGCAGCTTGGGTACAGGGGGTAGCACAGATACGCAGTATTTT. Its translation is CASSLGTGGSTDTQYF. The full variable domain, in which reference TRBV5-1 and TRBJ2-3 provide the parts outside the CDR3, is KAGVTQTPRYLIKTRGQQVTLSCSPISGHRSVSWYQQTPGQGLQFLFEYFSETQRNKGNFPGRFSGRQFSNSRSEMNVSTLELGDSALYLCASSLGTGGSTDTQYFGPGTRLTVL.

This clone has a single count. The chain links TRBV5-4 to TRBJ2-3; TRBD2 aligns across 10 bases. The germline V gene has CDR1 SGHNT and CDR2 YYREEE (reference sequence). CDR3 length: 15 residues. V lost 2 bases, J lost 6 bases, and 6 bases stayed unmatched. The CDR3 DNA is TGTGCCAGCAGCTTAGCGGGAGGGATCGGGGATACGCAGTATTTT. Amino acids: CASSLAGGIGDTQYF.

This clone was picked up one time. The rearrangement uses TRBV11-3 and TRBJ2-2, with D possibly TRBD1 on 5 matching bases. With 6 bases removed from V and 1 base from J, the gap between germline ends came to 9 bases. Germline V gene data show CDR1 as SGHNT and CDR2 as YENEEA. CDR3 length: 14 amino acids. CDR3 in DNA: TGTGCCAGCAGATACACAGGGAACACCGGGGAGCTGTTTTTT. It translates to CASRYTGNTGELFF.

This clone occurred once. The chain carries TRBV29-1 and TRBJ1-2; 9 bases are shared with TRBD1. This CDR3 region has 13 residues. Germline V gene data show CDR1 as SQVTM and CDR2 as ANQGSEA. Trimming at V came to 3 bases and at J to 3 bases, leaving 2 bases not matched to a gene. CDR3 nucleotide sequence: TGCAGCGTTGAGGGACAGGGACACTATGGCTACACCTTC. Its translation is CSVEGQGHYGYTF.

The chain recombines TRBV18 with TRBJ1-1; 7 positions match TRBD1. Unmatched junction bases numbered 1, after V lost 3 bases and J lost 3 bases. Germline V gene sequence: CDR1 KGHSH, CDR2 LQKENI. The CDR3 sequence is 13 residues long. The CDR3 sequence is CASSPGTDTEAFF. For the CDR3, the DNA is TGTGCCAGCTCACCGGGGACAGACACTGAAGCTTTCTTT. Full variable domain (outside the CDR3, taken from reference TRBV18 and TRBJ1-1): NAGVMQNPRHLVRRRGQEARLRCSPMKGHSHVYWYRQLPEEGLKFMVYLQKENIIDESGMPKERFSAEFPKEGPSILRIQQVVRGDSAAYFCASSPGTDTEAFFGQGTRLTVV.

The gene calls are TRBV5-4 and TRBJ2-7; TRBD2 aligns across 7 bases. The germline CDR1 and CDR2 sequences are SGHNT and YYREEE (reference sequence). V shed 1 base and J 5 bases; nucleotides not matched to a gene: 12. The CDR3 consists of 16 residues. This CDR3 is CASSLRASGVVDEQYF. The DNA of the CDR3 is TGTGCCAGCAGCTTGCGGGCTAGCGGTGTTGTAGACGAGCAGTACTTC.

In its sample, this clone was seen once. This rearrangement joins TRBV29-1 to TRBJ1-1; D unclear. CDR1 and CDR2 (germline): SQVTM, ANQGSEA. CDR3 length: 11 amino acids. Trimming took off 5 bases at V and 1 base at J, with 5 bases between the two ends. CDR3 nucleotides: TGCAGCGTTCTTCGGAACACTGAAGCTTTCTTT. Translating gives CSVLRNTEAFF.

This clone appeared once. The chain links TRBV7-6 to TRBJ1-1; no firm D call. Trimming removed 5 bases from V and 6 bases from J, with 16 bases in between. Germline CDR1 is SGHVS and CDR2 is FNYEAQ. The CDR3 covers 14 residues. The CDR3 region has the DNA TGTGCCAGCAGCCGGATTTATAATGAGGCTGAAGCTTTCTTT. Translating gives CASSRIYNEAEAFF.

This clone was found a few times. The chain is built from TRBV28 and TRBJ1-5, with D possibly matching TRBD1 (5 bases). Germline CDR1 reads MDHEN; CDR2 reads SYDVKM. The CDR3 is 15 residues long. V was cut by 3 bases and J by 2 bases, with 11 bases left in between. CDR3: CASSFGAIGNQPQHF. CDR3 DNA sequence: TGTGCCAGCAGTTTTGGGGCAATAGGCAATCAGCCCCAGCATTTT.

The chain joins TRBV2 to TRBJ2-5; D might be TRBD1 (5 bases). With 7 bases removed from V and 5 bases from J, the gap between germline ends came to 5 bases. The CDR3 totals 10 residues. Germline loops: CDR1 SNHLY, CDR2 FYNNEI. The CDR3 DNA is TGTGCCAGCAAGGGGGAGACCCAGTACTTC. Protein sequence: CASKGETQYF.